The T cell receptor beta chain under discussion was sequenced for a study of cytomegalovirus exposure and HLA in healthy donors. The study, taken as a whole, reports: There was a cluster of highly shared sequence variants that was likely a sequencing artifact. Listed as cytomegalovirus-associated were 170 or so TCR beta chains.

Of note for this clone: Its specificity is unknown.

The CDR3 sequence is 18 residues long. V lost 4 bases to trimming and J lost 0 bases; unmatched junction nucleotides: 12. Germline-derived CDR1 and CDR2 are MDHEN and SYDVKM. Amplification used 60 Vbeta primers and 13 Jbeta primers. TCRdb's table, derived via immunoSEQ multiplex PCR, lists solely in-frame clones and lacks some. This table holds more than 100,000 clones, roughly four fifths found once. The rearrangement uses TRBV28 and TRBJ2-3; 8 bases agree with TRBD2. The source material was PBMCs. This receptor was taken from a female donor in good health and CMV-seropositive. CDR3 protein: CASSSLAGFVSSTDTQYF. As DNA, the CDR3 is TGTGCCAGCAGTTCCTTAGCGGGGTTCGTATCTAGCACAGATACGCAGTATTTT.